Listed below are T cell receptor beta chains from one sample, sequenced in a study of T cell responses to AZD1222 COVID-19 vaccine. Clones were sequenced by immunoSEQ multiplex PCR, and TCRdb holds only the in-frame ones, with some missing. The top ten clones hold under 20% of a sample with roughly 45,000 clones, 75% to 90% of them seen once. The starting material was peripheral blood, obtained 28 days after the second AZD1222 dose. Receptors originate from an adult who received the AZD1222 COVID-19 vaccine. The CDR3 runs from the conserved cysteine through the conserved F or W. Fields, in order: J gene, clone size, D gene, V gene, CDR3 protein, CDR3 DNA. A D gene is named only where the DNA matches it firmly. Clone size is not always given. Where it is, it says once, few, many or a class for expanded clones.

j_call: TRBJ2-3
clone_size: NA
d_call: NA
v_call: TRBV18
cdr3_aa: CASSPPSGLRTDTQYF
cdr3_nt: TGTGCCAGCTCACCACCTTCGGGTTTACGCACAGATACGCAGTATTTT

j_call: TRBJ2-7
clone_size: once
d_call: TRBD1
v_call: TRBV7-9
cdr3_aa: CASLGGQGAGYEQYF
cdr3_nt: TGTGCCAGCTTAGGGGGACAGGGGGCTGGGTACGAGCAGTACTTC

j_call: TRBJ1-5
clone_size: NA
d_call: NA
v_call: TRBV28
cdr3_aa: CASSLRHRSGNQPQHF
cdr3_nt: TGTGCCAGCAGTTTAAGGCATAGGTCTGGTAATCAGCCCCAGCATTTT

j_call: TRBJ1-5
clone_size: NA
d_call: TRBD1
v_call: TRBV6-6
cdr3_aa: CASMAGGGDSNQPQHF
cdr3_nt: TGTGCCAGCATGGCAGGGGGGGGAGATAGCAATCAGCCCCAGCATTTT

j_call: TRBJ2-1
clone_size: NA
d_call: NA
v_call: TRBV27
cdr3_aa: CASSLTWLRGAYNEQFF
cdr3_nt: TGTGCCAGCAGTTTAACCTGGCTCAGGGGGGCCTACAATGAGCAGTTCTTC

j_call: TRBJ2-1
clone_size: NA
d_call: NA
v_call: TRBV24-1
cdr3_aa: CATSDSGTPMNEQFF
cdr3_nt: TGTGCCACCAGTGATTCCGGGACTCCGATGAATGAGCAGTTCTTC

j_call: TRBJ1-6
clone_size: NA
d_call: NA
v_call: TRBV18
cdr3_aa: CASSADRTFPPGDSPLHF
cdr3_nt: TGTGCCAGCTCAGCCGACAGGACCTTCCCTCCAGGGGATTCACCCCTCCACTTT

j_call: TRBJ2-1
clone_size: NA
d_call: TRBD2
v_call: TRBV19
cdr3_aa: CASIQAGAGGRNEQFF
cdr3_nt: TGTGCCAGTATCCAAGCGGGCGCGGGGGGGCGCAATGAGCAGTTCTTC

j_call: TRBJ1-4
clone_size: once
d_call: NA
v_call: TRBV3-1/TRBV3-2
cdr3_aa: CASSQVGTTNEKLFF
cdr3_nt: TGTGCCAGCAGCCAAGTAGGCACAACTAATGAAAAACTGTTTTTT

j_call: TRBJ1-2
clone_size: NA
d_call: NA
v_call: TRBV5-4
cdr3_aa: CASSLGQTYGYTF
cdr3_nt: TGTGCCAGCAGCTTAGGGCAGACCTATGGCTACACCTTC

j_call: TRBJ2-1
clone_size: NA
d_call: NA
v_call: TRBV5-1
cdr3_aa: CASSLEASLLYNEQFF
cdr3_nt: TGCGCCAGCAGCTTGGAGGCCTCCTTACTATACAATGAGCAGTTCTTC

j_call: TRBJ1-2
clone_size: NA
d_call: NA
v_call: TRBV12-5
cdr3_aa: CASGTPQGSNYGYTF
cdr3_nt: TGTGCTAGTGGTACCCCACAGGGATCTAACTATGGCTACACCTTC

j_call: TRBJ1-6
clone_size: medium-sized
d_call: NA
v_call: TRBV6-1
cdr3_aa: CASSERGSWSPLHF
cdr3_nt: TGTGCCAGCAGTGAGCGGGGATCATGGTCACCCCTCCACTTT

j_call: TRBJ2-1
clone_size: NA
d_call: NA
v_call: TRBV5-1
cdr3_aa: CASSLALTARTYEQFF
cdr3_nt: TGCGCCAGCAGCTTGGCGCTTACAGCCCGGACTTATGAGCAGTTCTTC

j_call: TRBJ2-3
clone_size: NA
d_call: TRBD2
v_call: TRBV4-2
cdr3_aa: CASSQDARPSGGATDTQYF
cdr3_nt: TGTGCCAGCAGCCAAGACGCCCGACCTAGCGGGGGGGCCACAGATACGCAGTATTTT

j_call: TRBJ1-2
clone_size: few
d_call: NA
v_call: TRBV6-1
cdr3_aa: CASSEWGNYGYTF
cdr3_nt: TGTGCCAGCAGTGAGTGGGGGAACTATGGCTACACCTTC

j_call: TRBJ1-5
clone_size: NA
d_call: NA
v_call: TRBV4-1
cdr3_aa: CASSQDPPGINQPQHF
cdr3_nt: TGCGCCAGCAGCCAAGATCCGCCAGGAATTAATCAGCCCCAGCATTTT

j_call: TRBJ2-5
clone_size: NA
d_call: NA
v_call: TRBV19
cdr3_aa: CASSPRTEKETQYF
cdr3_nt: TGTGCCAGTAGTCCCCGGACGGAGAAAGAGACCCAGTACTTC

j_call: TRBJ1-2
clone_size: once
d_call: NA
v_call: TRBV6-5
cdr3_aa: CASSPAATPSGYTF
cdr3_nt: TGTGCCAGCAGTCCCGCGGCTACTCCTTCTGGCTACACCTTC

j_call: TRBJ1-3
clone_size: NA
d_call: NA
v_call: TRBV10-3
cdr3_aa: CAISAQGSRNTIYF
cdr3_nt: TGTGCCATCAGTGCACAGGGTTCTCGAAACACCATATATTTT

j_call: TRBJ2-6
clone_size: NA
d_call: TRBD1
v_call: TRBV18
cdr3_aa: CASSPGQASSGANVLTF
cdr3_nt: TGTGCCAGCTCACCGGGACAGGCGAGCTCTGGGGCCAACGTCCTGACTTTC

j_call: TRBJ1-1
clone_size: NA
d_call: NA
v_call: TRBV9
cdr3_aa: CASSGGRGTEAFF
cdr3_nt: TGTGCCAGCAGCGGGGGGCGAGGCACTGAAGCTTTCTTT

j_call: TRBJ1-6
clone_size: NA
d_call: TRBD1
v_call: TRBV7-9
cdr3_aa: CASSRGQNNSPLHF
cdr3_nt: TGTGCCAGCAGCAGGGGACAGAATAATTCACCCCTCCACTTT

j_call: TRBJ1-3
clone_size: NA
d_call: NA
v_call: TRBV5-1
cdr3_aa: CASSLSPGAGNTIYF
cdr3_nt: TGCGCCAGCAGCTTGAGTCCGGGAGCTGGAAACACCATATATTTT

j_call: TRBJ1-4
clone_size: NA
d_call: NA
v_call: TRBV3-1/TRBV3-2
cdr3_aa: CASSREGEKLFF
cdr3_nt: TGTGCCAGCAGCAGGGAAGGGGAAAAACTGTTTTTT

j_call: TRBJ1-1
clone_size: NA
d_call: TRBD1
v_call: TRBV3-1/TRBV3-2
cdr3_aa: CASSHFAGQGNTEAFF
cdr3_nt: TGTGCCAGCAGCCACTTTGCGGGACAGGGCAACACTGAAGCTTTCTTT

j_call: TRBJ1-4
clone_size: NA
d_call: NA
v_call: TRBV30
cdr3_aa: CAWSRIGVATNEKLFF
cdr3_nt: TGTGCCTGGAGTCGTATAGGGGTCGCAACTAATGAAAAACTGTTTTTT

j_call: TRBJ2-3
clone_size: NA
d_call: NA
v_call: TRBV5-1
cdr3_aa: CASSLEGRGTRGTDTQYF
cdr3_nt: TGCGCCAGCAGCTTGGAGGGGCGTGGGACACGGGGCACAGATACGCAGTATTTT

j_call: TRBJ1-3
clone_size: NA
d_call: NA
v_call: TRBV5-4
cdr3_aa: CASSLDRGNTIYF
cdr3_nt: TGTGCCAGCAGCCTGGACCGGGGAAACACCATATATTTT

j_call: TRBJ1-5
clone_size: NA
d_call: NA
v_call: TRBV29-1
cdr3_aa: CSVGVAGGEPQHF
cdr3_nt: TGCAGCGTTGGGGTGGCGGGGGGCGAGCCCCAGCATTTT

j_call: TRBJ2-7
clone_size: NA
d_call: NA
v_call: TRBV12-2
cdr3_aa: CASRLPRTGTSGEAYEQYF
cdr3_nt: TGTGCAAGTCGCTTACCGAGGACCGGGACTAGCGGGGAAGCCTACGAGCAGTACTTC

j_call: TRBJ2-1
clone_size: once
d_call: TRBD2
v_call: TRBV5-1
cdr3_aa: CASSLAGGTSLFF
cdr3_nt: TGCGCCAGCAGCTTGGCCGGGGGGACTAGTCTTTTCTTC

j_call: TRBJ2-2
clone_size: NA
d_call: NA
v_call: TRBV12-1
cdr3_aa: CASSFGTANTGELFF
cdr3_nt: TGTGCCAGCAGCTTTGGGACAGCGAACACCGGGGAGCTGTTTTTT

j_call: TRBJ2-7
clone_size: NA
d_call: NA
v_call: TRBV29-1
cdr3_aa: CSVELQRFEQYF
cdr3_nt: TGCAGCGTTGAGCTACAGCGGTTCGAGCAGTACTTC

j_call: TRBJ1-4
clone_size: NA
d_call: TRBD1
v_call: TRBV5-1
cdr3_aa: CASSPDRVEKLFF
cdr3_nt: TGCGCCAGCAGCCCGGACAGGGTTGAAAAACTGTTTTTT

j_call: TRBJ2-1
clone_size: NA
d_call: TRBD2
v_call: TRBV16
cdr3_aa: CASSQGGGEQFF
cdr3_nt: TGTGCCAGCAGCCAAGGGGGAGGGGAGCAGTTCTTC

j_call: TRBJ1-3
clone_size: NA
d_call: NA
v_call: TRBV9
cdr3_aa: CASSVEGAGNTIYF
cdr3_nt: TGTGCCAGCAGCGTAGAGGGGGCTGGAAACACCATATATTTT

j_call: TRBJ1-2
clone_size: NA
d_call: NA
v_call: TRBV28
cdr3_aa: CASGKMSYGYTF
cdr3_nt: TGTGCCAGCGGTAAAATGAGCTATGGCTACACCTTC

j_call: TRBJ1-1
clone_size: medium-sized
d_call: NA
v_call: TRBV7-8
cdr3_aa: CASSFYRRDETFF
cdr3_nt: TGTGCCAGCAGCTTCTACCGACGGGATGAGACTTTCTTT

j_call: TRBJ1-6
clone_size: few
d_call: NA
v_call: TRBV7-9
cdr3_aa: CASSSGQFNSPLHF
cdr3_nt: TGTGCCAGCAGCTCAGGACAGTTTAATTCACCCCTCCACTTT

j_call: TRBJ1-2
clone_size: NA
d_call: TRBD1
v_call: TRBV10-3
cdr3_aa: CAISPPGQGYGYTF
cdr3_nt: TGTGCCATCAGTCCTCCGGGACAGGGGTATGGCTACACCTTC

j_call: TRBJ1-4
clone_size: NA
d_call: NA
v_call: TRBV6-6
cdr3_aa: CASSPGQKLFF
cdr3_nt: TGTGCCAGCAGCCCCGGGCAAAAACTGTTTTTT

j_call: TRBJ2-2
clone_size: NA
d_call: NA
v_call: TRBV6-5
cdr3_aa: CASSYRAQLFF
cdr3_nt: TGTGCCAGCAGTTACCGGGCCCAGCTGTTTTTT

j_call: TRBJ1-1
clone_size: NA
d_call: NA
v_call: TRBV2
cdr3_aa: CASSLGQALLTEAFF
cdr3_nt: TGTGCCAGCAGTCTGGGGCAGGCCCTTCTCACTGAAGCTTTCTTT

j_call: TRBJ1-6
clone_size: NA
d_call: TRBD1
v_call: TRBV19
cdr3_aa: CASSETGTGVSPLHF
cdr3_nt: TGTGCCAGTAGTGAAACCGGGACAGGGGTGTCACCCCTCCACTTT

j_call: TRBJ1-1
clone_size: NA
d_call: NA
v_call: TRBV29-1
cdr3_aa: CSVGASAGTEAFF
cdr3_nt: TGCAGCGTTGGGGCCTCGGCGGGCACTGAAGCTTTCTTT

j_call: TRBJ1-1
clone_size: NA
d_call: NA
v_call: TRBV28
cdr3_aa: CASATTPIPEAFF
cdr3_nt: TGTGCCAGCGCTACAACCCCCATCCCTGAAGCTTTCTTT

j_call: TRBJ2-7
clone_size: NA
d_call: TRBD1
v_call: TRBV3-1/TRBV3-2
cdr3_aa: CASSQAASGQARQYF
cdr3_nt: TGTGCCAGCAGCCAAGCCGCTTCGGGACAGGCCCGTCAGTACTTC

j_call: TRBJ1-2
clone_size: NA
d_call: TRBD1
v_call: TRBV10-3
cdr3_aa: CAIKVRGNYGYTF
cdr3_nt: TGTGCCATCAAGGTCAGGGGGAACTATGGCTACACCTTC

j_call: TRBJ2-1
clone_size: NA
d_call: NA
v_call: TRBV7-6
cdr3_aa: CASSLGHSSYEQFF
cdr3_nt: TGTGCCAGCAGCTTAGGCCACAGTAGCTATGAGCAGTTCTTC

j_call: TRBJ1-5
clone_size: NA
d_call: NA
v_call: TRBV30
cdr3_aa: CAWKGGNVGQPQHF
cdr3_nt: TGTGCCTGGAAGGGCGGGAATGTAGGTCAGCCCCAGCATTTT

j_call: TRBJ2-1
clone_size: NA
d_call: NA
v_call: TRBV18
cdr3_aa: CASSPRAADAYNEQFF
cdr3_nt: TGTGCCAGCTCACCAAGGGCAGCCGACGCCTACAATGAGCAGTTCTTC